This T cell receptor beta chain was documented in a study of blood T cell repertoires in COVID-19. Study at large: T cells, B-cell-depleted T cells, or PBMCs supplied cDNA or gDNA.

Trimming took off 0 bases at V and 2 bases at J, with 9 bases between the two ends. Germline CDR1 and CDR2: SGHDT and YYEEEE. The CDR3 has 15 amino acids. The data were produced by immunoSEQ multiplex PCR, yet TCRdb's version contains in-frame clones alone and is incomplete. The profile shows 150,000 to 200,000 clones, around 82% of them singletons. This clone was counted only a few times. The J gene is TRBJ1-3, the V gene TRBV5-6; no firm D call. The sequencing input was PBMCs or T cells enriched from blood (not recorded which). This clonotype was obtained from a woman between 45 and 60 years old with acute COVID-19. The CDR3 here is CASSLATLPGNTIYF. The CDR3 nucleotides are TGTGCCAGCAGCTTGGCGACACTCCCTGGAAACACCATATATTTT.